A single sample gave rise to the 19 T cell receptor beta chains below, sequenced in a study of identical twins. TCRdb reprocessed the 5' RACE reads via MiXCR and lists one record per CDR3 protein. The data contain some 240,000 distinct CDR3 sequences, roughly a tenth of them singletons. Source material: memory T cells sorted from blood. Source of these receptors: a man in his fifties in good health.

Ten or more counts support this clonotype. This sequence joins TRBV4-1 and TRBJ1-5; D gene unclear. V dropped 1 base and J dropped 3 bases, with 7 bases sitting between them. The germline V gene encodes CDR1 MGHRA and CDR2 YSYEKL. The CDR3 runs 14 residues. CDR3 amino acids: CASSQVGLNQPQHF. The CDR3 nucleotides read TGCGCCAGCAGCCAAGTTGGCCTCAATCAGCCCCAGCATTTT.

This clonotype was detected a few times. V and J are TRBV7-9 and TRBJ2-5, with D perhaps TRBD2 (6 bases). V lost 4 bases and J 5 bases, leaving 23 bases between the germline ends. The CDR3 is 17 amino acids. The germline V gene encodes CDR1 SEHNR and CDR2 FQNEAQ (reference sequence). The CDR3 region has the DNA TGTGCCAGCAGCTCCAGCGGAGGGTATGGGGCGGGGGAGACCCAGTACTTC. It encodes CASSSSGGYGAGETQYF.

The sample holds a few counts of this clonotype. The V call is TRBV10-3, the J call TRBJ2-7; D might be TRBD2 (7 bases). V was cut by 8 bases and J by 2 bases, with 19 bases left in between. The CDR3 is made up of 15 amino acids. Germline V gene sequence: CDR1 ENHRY, CDR2 SYGVKD. The CDR3 sequence: CAIGSGGGSAYEQYF. The DNA of the CDR3 is TGTGCCATCGGGTCGGGGGGCGGATCCGCCTACGAGCAGTACTTC.

This clonotype was seen more than once but under ten times. The chain combines TRBV7-9 with TRBJ1-2, with a possible D match to TRBD1 (6 bases). The germline CDR1 and CDR2 sequences are SEHNR and FQNEAQ (reference sequence). Trimming took off 6 bases at V and 5 bases at J, with 19 bases between the two ends. This CDR3 contains 15 residues. CDR3 loop: CASRYGGGSGYGYTF. CDR3 coding DNA: TGTGCCAGCAGATATGGAGGGGGGTCCGGATATGGCTACACCTTC.

This clonotype came up many times. The J gene is TRBJ2-3, the V gene TRBV24-1; D remains unclear. The CDR3 has 16 residues. The V and J ends lost 4 bases and 0 bases respectively, with 13 bases between them. Germline V gene lookup returns CDR1 KGHDR and CDR2 SFDVKD. This CDR3 is CATSDRTYRSTDTQYF. The DNA of the CDR3 is TGTGCCACCAGTGACAGGACCTACCGTAGCACAGATACGCAGTATTTT.

This clonotype was recorded at least ten times. This chain joins TRBV2 and TRBJ1-1, with 7 positions matching TRBD1. Germline CDR1 is SNHLY and CDR2 is FYNNEI. V trimming: 7 bases; J trimming: 1 base; junction bases outside the gene matches: 6. The CDR3 consists of 14 residues. The CDR3 DNA reads TGTGCCAGCATACGGCGGACAGGGAACACTGAAGCTTTCTTT. Protein sequence: CASIRRTGNTEAFF. The whole variable domain, filled in from reference TRBV2 and TRBJ1-1, reads EPEVTQTPSHQVTQMGQEVILRCVPISNHLYFYWYRQILGQKVEFLVSFYNNEISEKSEIFDDQFSVERPDGSNFTLKIRSTKLEDSAMYFCASIRRTGNTEAFFGQGTRLTVV.

This clonotype came up many times. This chain joins TRBV29-1 and TRBJ2-7; D is unresolved. Deletions cut 2 bases from V and 5 bases from J, with 10 bases between. This CDR3 is 12 amino acids long. The germline CDR1 and CDR2 sequences are SQVTM and ANQGSEA. The CDR3 region is CSVEFSSHEQYF. The CDR3 nucleotides read TGCAGCGTTGAATTCAGCAGCCACGAGCAGTACTTC.

This clonotype was seen at least ten times. This rearrangement joins TRBV5-1 to TRBJ1-2, with no clear D. This CDR3 is built from 15 residues. CDR1 is SGHRS, CDR2 YFSETQ, per germline. The V gene lost 4 bases and the J gene lost 7 bases, with 20 bases spanning the gap. The CDR3 protein is CASSLARGPSSGYTF. The CDR3 DNA is TGCGCCAGCAGCCTTGCTCGCGGTCCGAGTTCTGGCTACACCTTC.

The chain uses TRBV7-9 and TRBJ2-7; TRBD1 aligns across 8 bases. Trimming took 5 bases from V and 0 from J; bases not matched to a gene: 9. This CDR3 is built from 16 residues. Germline V CDR1 and CDR2: SEHNR, FQNEAQ (reference sequence). CDR3: CASSLRTGQDSYEQYF. The CDR3 DNA reads as TGTGCCAGCAGCCTCCGGACAGGGCAAGACTCCTACGAGCAGTACTTC. Together with reference TRBV7-9 and TRBJ2-7, the CDR3 gives the full variable domain: DTGVSQNPRHKITKRGQNVTFRCDPISEHNRLYWYRQTLGQGPEFLTYFQNEAQLEKSRLLSDRFSAERPKGSFSTLEIQRTEQGDSAMYLCASSLRTGQDSYEQYFGPGTRLTVT.

This clonotype was observed a few times. The chain combines TRBV29-1 with TRBJ2-1; the match to TRBD2 covers 7 bases. V dropped 0 bases and J dropped 2; count of bases not matched to a gene: 7. The CDR3 sequence is 16 residues long. Germline loops: CDR1 SQVTM, CDR2 ANQGSEA. The CDR3 coding sequence is TGCAGCGTTGAAGAGGGAGGGGCTCACACCTACAATGAGCAGTTCTTC. Translated: CSVEEGGAHTYNEQFF.

Concerning this clonotype: It may be a read error: a sequence one base away is much more abundant. The chain joins TRBV4-2 to TRBJ1-5; 12 positions agree with TRBD1. V shed 2 bases and J 7 bases; nucleotides not matched to a gene: 6. Germline V gene sequence: CDR1 LGHNA, CDR2 YNFKEQ. The CDR3 extends over 16 amino acids. The CDR3 region has the DNA TGTGCCAGCAGCCAACTTAAGGGACAGGGGGCACAGCCCCAGCATTTT. The encoded protein is CASSQLKGQGAQPQHF.

The rearrangement links TRBV7-2 to TRBJ1-1, with 8 bases matching TRBD1. Germline V gene data show CDR1 as SGHTA and CDR2 as FQGNSA. With 2 bases clipped from V and 3 bases from J, the junction kept 2 bases outside the gene matches. CDR3 length equals 14 residues. The CDR3 sequence: CASSLQGADTEAFF. The CDR3 bases are TGTGCCAGCAGCTTACAGGGGGCCGACACTGAAGCTTTCTTT.

The DNA for the CDR3 is TGCAGTGCTCGAAGGGGGATCTTAAGGGTTGAAGCTTTCTTT. Translated, it gives CSARRGILRVEAFF. The rearrangement uses TRBV20-1 and TRBJ1-1, with D possibly being TRBD1 (6 bases). The CDR3 contains 14 residues. V was shortened by 5 bases and J by 7 bases, with 20 bases between the two germline ends. The germline gives CDR1 DFQATT, CDR2 SNEGSKA (reference sequence).

The table lists this clonotype with a few counts. Since the CDR3 does not end with the conserved phenylalanine or tryptophan, this likely comes from a read error. The rearrangement uses TRBV6-5 and TRBJ2-3; D gene uncertain. Germline lookup yields CDR1 MNHEY and CDR2 SVGAGI. The CDR3 totals 12 residues. Deletions cut 8 bases from V and 9 bases from J, with 15 bases between. CDR3 nucleotides: TGTGCCAGCGGGCTATATAGTGGGACGCAGTATCTT. Translated: CASGLYSGTQYL.

This clonotype was counted ten times or more. The chain carries TRBV5-1 and TRBJ2-7, with 9 bases lining up with TRBD2. Germline CDR1 and CDR2: SGHRS and YFSETQ. There are 15 residues in the CDR3. J lost 3 bases, V lost 2 bases, and 6 bases had no gene match. Here the CDR3 DNA reads TGCGCCAGCAGCTTTAATCCAGCGGGAGGCTACGAGCAGTACTTC. This codes for CASSFNPAGGYEQYF.

At least ten counts were recorded for this clonotype. The chain recombines TRBV11-2 with TRBJ2-2, with D maybe TRBD2 (5 bases). The V gene lost 5 bases and the J gene lost 2 bases, with 15 bases spanning the gap. Looked up from germline, CDR1 is SGHAT and CDR2 is FQNNGV. There are 16 residues in the CDR3. CDR3 sequence: CASSPRGWGNTGELFF. DNA for the CDR3: TGTGCCAGCAGCCCCCGCGGGTGGGGAAACACCGGGGAGCTGTTTTTT.

This clonotype came up a few times. The V and J genes are TRBV7-2 and TRBJ2-7; D gene uncertain. This CDR3 region has 14 residues. Deletions cut 3 bases from V and 6 bases from J, with 15 bases between. Germline CDR1 reads SGHTA; CDR2 reads FQGNSA. CDR3 coding DNA: TGTGCCAGCAGCTTTGATAGTGCCCGGGCCGAGCAGTACTTC. Encoded protein: CASSFDSARAEQYF.

Many counts were recorded for this clonotype. The rearrangement uses TRBV3-1 and TRBJ1-6; no clear D gene. In germline, CDR1 is LGHDT, CDR2 YNNKEL (reference sequence). Trimming removed 6 bases from V and 0 bases from J, with 6 bases in between. CDR3 length: 14 amino acids. The CDR3 loop reads CASSGSSYNSPLHF. The CDR3 nucleotides read TGTGCCAGCAGTGGAAGCTCCTATAATTCACCCCTCCACTTT.

At least ten counts were recorded for this clonotype. V and J are TRBV4-2 and TRBJ1-1, with D perhaps matching TRBD1 (5 bases). V gave up 4 bases and J gave up 1 base, with 10 bases separating them. Germline CDR1 reads LGHNA; CDR2 reads YNFKEQ. The CDR3 is 14 amino acids. The CDR3 DNA is TGTGCCAGCAGCCCAGGGCCAGGGAACACTGAAGCTTTCTTT. Translated: CASSPGPGNTEAFF.